A single sample gave rise to the 24 T cell receptor beta chains below, sequenced in a study of blood T cell repertoires in COVID-19. Using immunoSEQ multiplex PCR, the repertoire was profiled, and TCRdb retains in-frame clones only, with some absent. This table holds fewer than 85,000 clones, roughly 80% found once. The sample was peripheral blood. These receptors were obtained from a woman at least 80 years old with active or convalescent COVID-19.

The chain joins TRBV10-3 to TRBJ2-1, with 9 bases lining up with TRBD1. The germline V gene has CDR1 ENHRY and CDR2 SYGVKD. J gave up 6 bases and V 10 bases, and 10 bases lay outside the gene matches. The CDR3 loop spans 14 amino acids. CDR3 nucleotide sequence: TGTGCCACCAGAAACGACAGGGGGGTCAATGAGCAGTTCTTC. Amino acids: CATRNDRGVNEQFF.

The chain employs TRBV27 and TRBJ1-2; 7 bases fit TRBD1. Germline-derived CDR1 and CDR2 are MNHEY and SMNVEV (reference sequence). The CDR3 is 14 residues long. The V gene end was trimmed by 4 bases and the J gene end by 10 bases; junction bases not matched to a gene: 12. The CDR3 DNA sequence: TGTGCCAGCAGTTCCTTAGGGGGCGCCGGAGCCTACACCTTC. Translation gives CASSSLGGAGAYTF.

As DNA, the CDR3 is TGTGCCAGCTCACCACCTCCAGGGGGTAGAGGGGACACTGAAGCTTTCTTT. Its protein is CASSPPPGGRGDTEAFF. The rearrangement uses TRBV18 and TRBJ1-1; 7 nucleotides agree with TRBD1. The J segment lost 3 bases and the V segment lost 0 bases, leaving 10 bases of the junction unmatched. Germline V gives CDR1 KGHSH, CDR2 LQKENI. CDR3 length equals 17 residues.

In nucleotides, the CDR3 is TGCGCCAGCAGCTTGGAAATGGGACAGGGGAAATACGAGCAGTACTTC. Its protein is CASSLEMGQGKYEQYF. This sequence joins TRBV5-1 and TRBJ2-7; 10 bases agree with TRBD1. The CDR3 covers 16 residues. Germline V lookup: CDR1 SGHRS, CDR2 YFSETQ. After removal of 0 bases from V and 4 bases from J, the junction contained 7 bases not matched to a gene.

The chain has TRBV18 and TRBJ2-3, with 11 bases matching TRBD1. Germline CDR1 is KGHSH and CDR2 is LQKENI. The V segment lost 5 bases and the J segment 4 bases; nucleotides outside the gene matches: 8. There are 16 residues in the CDR3. The CDR3 DNA reads as TGTGCCAGCTCAGCAGTCCCGGGACAGGGGGCAGATACGCAGTATTTT. This sequence encodes CASSAVPGQGADTQYF.

The rearrangement joins TRBV25-1 to TRBJ2-1, with 8 bases matching TRBD2. V was pared by 4 bases and J by 0 bases, with 2 bases of the junction left unmatched. CDR1 and CDR2 from the germline V gene are MGHDK and SYGVNS. CDR3 length: 15 amino acids. CDR3 nucleotide sequence: TGTGCCAGCAGTGGAACTAGCGGCTCCTACAATGAGCAGTTCTTC. Translated, it gives CASSGTSGSYNEQFF. The full variable domain, completed using reference TRBV25-1 and TRBJ2-1, is EADIYQTPRYLVIGTGKKITLECSQTMGHDKMYWYQQDPGMELHLIHYSYGVNSTEKGDLSSESTVSRIRTEHFPLTLESARPSHTSQYLCASSGTSGSYNEQFFGPGTRLTVL.

This rearrangement joins TRBV28 to TRBJ1-1; TRBD1 might be the D (5 bases). The V gene lost 4 bases and the J gene lost 6 bases, with 15 bases spanning the gap. Germline CDR1 is MDHEN and CDR2 is SYDVKM. This CDR3 spans 14 amino acids. Written as DNA, the CDR3 is TGTGCCAGCAGTTGGATCTTACAGGAAGCTGAAGCTTTCTTT. This codes for CASSWILQEAEAFF.

The rearrangement uses TRBV7-9 and TRBJ2-7; a possible D gene is TRBD2 (6 bases). Trimming took 8 bases from V and 2 from J, leaving 13 bases between them. Germline CDR1 reads SEHNR; CDR2 reads FQNEAQ (reference sequence). The CDR3 spans 13 residues. CDR3 DNA sequence: TGTGCCAGCGGGGGGAAAGAGACCTACGAGCAGTACTTC. The encoded protein is CASGGKETYEQYF.

The rearrangement links TRBV4-3 to TRBJ2-2, with TRBD1 identical over 10 bases. J lost 1 base, V lost 0 bases, and 8 bases had no gene match. CDR3 length: 19 residues. Per the germline V gene, CDR1 is LGHNA and CDR2 is YSLEER. The CDR3 loop reads CASSQDGQGGFKNTGELFF. CDR3 nucleotides: TGCGCCAGCAGCCAAGATGGACAGGGGGGCTTCAAGAACACCGGGGAGCTGTTTTTT.

DNA of the CDR3: TGCGCCAGCAGCCAAGAGACAGCTACCTACGAGCAGTACTTC. Encoded protein: CASSQETATYEQYF. The gene calls are TRBV4-1 and TRBJ2-7; a possible D gene is TRBD1 (5 bases). The germline gives CDR1 MGHRA, CDR2 YSYEKL. The CDR3 sequence is 14 residues long. V lost 0 bases and J lost 2, with 8 bases in between.

This chain connects TRBV4-2 to TRBJ2-3; 11 bases agree with TRBD2. After removal of 5 bases from V and 3 bases from J, the junction contained 13 bases not matched to a gene. The germline CDR1 and CDR2 sequences are LGHNA and YNFKEQ. This CDR3 region has 18 residues. Written as DNA, the CDR3 is TGTGCCAGCAGCTCACGGACTAGCGGGCCCACCTTGACAGATACGCAGTATTTT. This encodes CASSSRTSGPTLTDTQYF.

The V and J genes are TRBV4-3 and TRBJ2-4, with D possibly matching TRBD2 (5 bases). V was trimmed by 3 bases and J by 2 bases, leaving 17 bases between them. Germline CDR1 is LGHNA and CDR2 is YSLEER. CDR3 length equals 17 residues. The CDR3 DNA sequence: TGCGCCAGCAGCCACCCCGCTCGCGGGCGGTCCAAAAACATTCAGTACTTC. Its protein is CASSHPARGRSKNIQYF.

The chain employs TRBV6-5 and TRBJ2-3, with 14 bases that match TRBD2. Germline CDR1 reads MNHEY; CDR2 reads SVGAGI. The trim removed 5 bases at V and 8 bases at J, leaving 6 bases unmatched. CDR3 length equals 15 residues. CDR3 amino acids: CASSTGTSGRGTQYF. CDR3 bases: TGTGCCAGCAGTACCGGGACTAGCGGGAGAGGTACGCAGTATTTT.

The J gene is TRBJ1-2, the V gene TRBV11-1; D is unresolved. Germline CDR1 reads SGHAT; CDR2 reads FQDESV (reference sequence). V lost 1 base to trimming and J lost 2 bases, with 8 bases between them. This CDR3 is built from 14 residues. The CDR3 spells CASSLEGRNYGYTF. CDR3 DNA sequence: TGTGCCAGCAGCTTAGAAGGGAGAAACTATGGCTACACCTTC.

About this clone: Other DNA sequences in this specimen translate into the identical CDR3. The CDR3 sequence: CASSLSSGGNQPQHF. Written as DNA, the CDR3 is TGTGCCAGCAGTTTATCCTCGGGTGGTAATCAGCCCCAGCATTTT. V is TRBV27 and J is TRBJ1-5; D gene uncertain. Germline assignment: CDR1 MNHEY and CDR2 SMNVEV (reference sequence). V lost 0 bases and J lost 4, with 10 bases in between. The CDR3 extends over 15 amino acids.

The rearrangement links TRBV4-1 to TRBJ1-3; TRBD1 is a possible D gene (5 bases). The CDR3 has 17 residues. Germline V gene sequence: CDR1 MGHRA, CDR2 YSYEKL. Trimming stripped 3 bases from V and 6 bases from J, with 21 bases between. CDR3 DNA sequence: TGCGCCAGCAGCCAGGTCTCGACAGTCACTATACAAAACACCATATATTTT. Translation: CASSQVSTVTIQNTIYF.

The chain recombines TRBV27 with TRBJ2-7, with 12 bases that match TRBD2. Germline V gene data show CDR1 as MNHEY and CDR2 as SMNVEV (reference sequence). V was clipped by 6 bases and J by 1 base; unmatched bases: 4. The CDR3 runs to 15 residues. The CDR3 bases are TGTGCCAGCAGCCGTACTAGCGGGGGGTCCTACGAGCAGTACTTC. Its translation: CASSRTSGGSYEQYF.

This clone was seen once. The chain has TRBV29-1 and TRBJ2-5; TRBD2 is a possible D gene (6 bases). In germline, CDR1 is SQVTM, CDR2 ANQGSEA. The CDR3 has 12 residues. Trimming pared 5 bases from V and 4 bases from J, leaving 11 bases between. The CDR3 loop is CSVKTRGETQYF. For the CDR3, the DNA is TGCAGCGTTAAAACGCGGGGAGAGACCCAGTACTTC.

On this clone: The sample carries other DNA sequences with the same CDR3. J is TRBJ2-5 and V is TRBV27; D might be TRBD2 (6 bases). There are 14 residues in the CDR3. V was clipped by 6 bases and J by 6 bases, with 17 bases between them. Germline CDR1 and CDR2: MNHEY and SMNVEV (reference sequence). The CDR3 sequence is CASSPGTGGKTQYF. In nucleotides, the CDR3 is TGTGCCAGCAGCCCCGGGACCGGGGGAAAGACCCAGTACTTC.

This clone was seen only a few times. V gene TRBV19 combines with J gene TRBJ2-1; TRBD1 is a possible D gene (5 bases). Germline assignment: CDR1 LNHDA and CDR2 SQIVND (reference sequence). The CDR3 spans 14 residues. V was pared by 6 bases and J by 5 bases, with 14 bases between. The CDR3 here is CASRSTAKNNEQFF. In DNA, the CDR3 is TGTGCCAGTAGGTCGACAGCGAAGAACAATGAGCAGTTCTTC.

The rearrangement joins TRBV15 to TRBJ2-5, with 12 bases identical to TRBD2. The germline V gene encodes CDR1 LNHNV and CDR2 YYDKDF (reference sequence). CDR3 length equals 17 residues. Germline trimming cut 2 bases from V and 1 base from J; bases unmatched to any gene: 5. The DNA of the CDR3 is TGTGCCACCAGCAGACGCAGGACTAGCGGGGTCCAAGAGACCCAGTACTTC. This sequence encodes CATSRRRTSGVQETQYF.

V and J are TRBV14 and TRBJ2-1; 13 bases agree with TRBD2. The junction had 2 bases not matched to a gene; V was cut back by 6 bases and J by 0 bases. The CDR3 has 16 residues. Germline CDR1 is SGHDN and CDR2 is FVKESK. CDR3 residues: CASRRTSGSSYNEQFF. In nucleotides, the CDR3 is TGTGCCAGCAGACGGACTAGCGGGAGCTCCTACAATGAGCAGTTCTTC.

The chain has TRBV27 and TRBJ2-7, with TRBD1 identical over 7 bases. Trimming removed 7 bases from V and 7 bases from J; junction bases left unmatched: 25. The CDR3 sequence is 18 residues long. CDR1 and CDR2 (germline): MNHEY, SMNVEV (reference sequence). As DNA, the CDR3 is TGTGCCAGCACCCTTAACGTAGACAGGGCCGCCTCGGTTTGTGAGCAGTACTTC. It encodes CASTLNVDRAASVCEQYF.

The chain links TRBV10-3 to TRBJ2-3; TRBD2 aligns across 11 bases. Trimming at V came to 2 bases and at J to 4 bases, leaving 5 bases not matched to a gene. CDR3 length equals 16 residues. The germline gives CDR1 ENHRY, CDR2 SYGVKD. The CDR3 region has the DNA TGTGCCATCAGTGAGCCGACTAGCGGGAACCCAGATACGCAGTATTTT. As protein: CAISEPTSGNPDTQYF.